The clone carrying this T cell receptor beta chain was seen at least ten times. Its antigen remains unknown. The data were taken from a study of T cells in Graves' hyperthyroidism and ophthalmopathy. Amplified TCR beta CDR3 regions derived from RNA transcripts. First-round RT-PCR targeting the TCR CDR3 was performed with the HTBI primer set. MiXCR was run by TCRdb on the multiplex PCR reads, yielding one entry per CDR3 protein. The data show about 560,000 distinct CDR3 sequences, with around 17% seen just once and approximately 20% held by the top ten. V trimming: 5 bases; J trimming: 6 bases; junction bases outside the gene matches: 5. CDR3 size: 14 residues. In germline, CDR1 is SGHVS, CDR2 FQNEAQ. Study-wide findings and caveats: Separation of ophthalmopathy from stable hyperthyroidism was achieved by a 13 V-J model.

Patients having uncontrolled infection, another autoimmune disease, pregnancy or lactation were not included. Clinicians diagnosed patients from clinical symptoms, serum thyroxine and TRAb, thyroid ultrasound and orbital computed tomography. The rearrangement uses TRBV7-8 and TRBJ1-5, with 9 bases identical to TRBD1. Source material: blood. This receptor was taken from a woman under 30 with Graves' hyperthyroidism. The CDR3 coding sequence is TGTGCCAGCAGCCCTTTACAGGGGGCTCAGCCCCAGCATTTT. It specifies CASSPLQGAQPQHF. The full variable domain, with the rest looked up from reference TRBV7-8 and TRBJ1-5, is GAGVSQSPRYKVAKRGQDVALRCDPISGHVSLFWYQQALGQGPEFLTYFQNEAQLDKSGLPSDRFFAERPEGSVSTLKIQRTQQEDSAVYLCASSPLQGAQPQHFGDGTRLSIL.